This T cell receptor beta chain was identified during a study of blood T cell repertoires in COVID-19 (dated by TCRdb to the early 2020s). Regarding the complete study: Collaborator samples came from the United States, Italy and Spain and covered acute and convalescent phases of COVID-19. The repertoires were released in a freely available public database intended as a resource for research on the immune response to SARS-CoV-2. Deeply sampled blood TCRbeta repertoires from subjects exposed to, actively infected with, or recovered from COVID-19 were included in the dataset. The samples were drawn from the first 160 participants of the ongoing ImmuneRACE study and from some 1,300 subjects provided by 6 global collaborators. The material from the prospective study consisted of cDNA or gDNA derived from T cells, B-cell-depleted T cells, or PBMCs. Where HLA class I and class II types were available, the types were taken from metadata supplied by the sample provider, not from assay-based typing. A de-identified subject ID, COVID-19 status, age in years and sex were almost always included in the sample metadata.

The collaborating institutions used their own protocols to collect whole blood in K2EDTA tubes. For TCRbeta analysis, collaborators shipped samples in one of three forms: frozen whole blood, isolated PBMCs, or DNA extracted from either of those sample types. V is cut by 4 bases and J by 6 bases, and the space between the germline ends is 19 bases. The CDR3 numbers 16 residues from cysteine through phenylalanine. This entry keeps only the CDR3 DNA: 48 bases, framed from base 1. CDR1 and CDR2, per the germline V gene, are MNHNS and SASEGT. What the study reported, not specific to this receptor: The quantity of clinical and demographic metadata differed by source and by participant and was supplied without curation.

This clone has a handful of counts. Its cognate antigen has yet to be identified. No base quality information exists; no much larger clone differs at one position. TCRbeta CDR3 regions were amplified from genomic DNA by means of the immunoSEQ Assay, a bias-controlled multiplex PCR. Per the source publication's procedure: The number of nucleated cells in each sample was estimated from the amplification of reference gene primers within the assay. To quantify the absolute abundance of each unique TCRbeta CDR3 rearrangement, sequence reads were collapsed and filtered. For each sample, productive Simpson clonality was calculated as the square root of Simpson's diversity index across productive rearrangements. The clones in this table, taken by TCRdb from immuneACCESS, are in-frame only. Not every clone is retained; where verified, under half of the shortfall comes from an unresolved V gene, and the cause of the rest is unknown. Clone size and the V and J calls come from that table; the DNA yielded D and trimming. Present in this sample are fewer than 250,000 clones, just under 85% of which were seen just once. The ten largest clones take up around 6.4% of the sample.

The chain is made from TRBV6-1 and TRBJ2-1, with the identity of the D gene unclear. The material sequenced was peripheral blood. This receptor was taken from an older woman with active or convalescent COVID-19. The CDR3 amino acid sequence is: CASSVTGNGRPNEQFF. The nucleotide sequence is given as TGTGCCAGCAGTGTTACGGGTAATGGTAGACCCAATGAGCAGTTCTTC.